Listed below are T cell receptor beta chains from one sample, sequenced in a study of blood T cell repertoires in COVID-19. Clones were read by immunoSEQ multiplex PCR, and TCRdb kept only the in-frame ones, dropping some. The sample records about 70,000 clones, approximately 80% being singletons. The sample comprised peripheral blood. These receptors were obtained from a man aged 25-45 years with COVID-19, enrolled during active disease. CDR3s include the opening cysteine and the closing phenylalanine or tryptophan. Each record gives: J gene, D gene, V gene, CDR3 DNA, CDR3 protein. The D gene is left open where the match is weak.

>TRBJ1-2|TRBD1|TRBV27
TGTGCCAGCTCCCCGACAGGGGCGGAGGGTGGCTACACCTTC
CASSPTGAEGGYTF
>TRBJ1-1|TRBD1|TRBV11-2
TGTGCCAGCAGCTTTCAGGGGGCGCGGGCTTTCTTT
CASSFQGARAFF
>TRBJ2-1|NA|TRBV7-8
TGTGCCAGCAGCTTAGCGGGCGTCAGGAATGAGCAGTTCTTC
CASSLAGVRNEQFF
>TRBJ1-2|TRBD1|TRBV18
TGTGCCAGCTCATCTCAGACAGGGGGCGGCTATGGCTACACCTTC
CASSSQTGGGYGYTF
>TRBJ2-2|NA|TRBV7-9
TGTGCCAGCAGCTTAGGAGGGGGAAACACCGGGGAGCTGTTTTTT
CASSLGGGNTGELFF
>TRBJ2-3|TRBD2|TRBV9
TGTGCCAGCAGCGTAGTTAGCGGGACTAGCACAGATACGCAGTATTTT
CASSVVSGTSTDTQYF
>TRBJ1-1|NA|TRBV6-1
TGTGCCAGCAGTGAGAACTGGACAGAGGCTTTCTTT
CASSENWTEAFF
>TRBJ1-2|NA|TRBV2
TGTGCCAGCAGTGAAAACGGGGGAGGCTTCTATGGCTACACCTTC
CASSENGGGFYGYTF
>TRBJ2-5|TRBD2|TRBV10-2
TGCGCCAGCAGTGTAACTAGCGGGAGGGGGATGGAGACCCAGTACTTC
CASSVTSGRGMETQYF
>TRBJ2-7|NA|TRBV29-1
TGCAGCGTTGGTCGTTTAGGGGCCCGGGTGGGTGAGCAGTACTTC
CSVGRLGARVGEQYF
>TRBJ1-1|NA|TRBV16
TGTGCCAGCAGCCAATCCAGGAACACTGAAGCTTTCTTT
CASSQSRNTEAFF
>TRBJ2-1|NA|TRBV5-1
TGCGCCAGCAGCTACTTAGTAACCAATGAGCAGTTCTTC
CASSYLVTNEQFF
>TRBJ2-7|NA|TRBV4-1
TGCGCCAGCAGCCAAGCGCAGGGGTACGAGCAGTACTTC
CASSQAQGYEQYF
>TRBJ1-4|NA|TRBV29-1
TGCAGCGTTGACGGGGGTGGTGAAAAACTGTTTTTT
CSVDGGGEKLFF
>TRBJ1-1|NA|TRBV28
TGTGCCAGCAGTATAGGGGGTCCTGGGCTGAACACTGAAGCTTTCTTT
CASSIGGPGLNTEAFF
>TRBJ2-3|TRBD2|TRBV5-8
TGTGCCAGCAGCTTGGAGCTAGCGGGAGGTTCGAGCACAGATACGCAGTATTTT
CASSLELAGGSSTDTQYF